This T cell receptor (beta chain) came from a study of breast tumors, draining lymph nodes, adjacent tissues. Findings and caveats of the study: Tumor and nontumor repertoires were significantly more similar in luminal-like than in basal-like breast cancer. Tumor repertoires ranked between lymph nodes and nontumor tissue in diversity, with V and J gene preferences. Findings are consistent with lymph node origin and intratumoral expansion of most tumor T cells.

This clonotype was seen repeatedly, ten times or more. Antigen: not known. The germline V gene has CDR1 SGHTA and CDR2 FQGNSA. CDR3 size: 14 residues. The ends were cut back, 4 bases at V and 5 bases at J, with 14 bases in the middle. Breast cancer patients provided tissue from their axillary draining lymph nodes. TCRdb ran MiXCR on the multiplex PCR reads and lists one entry per CDR3 protein. This table has 150,000 to 200,000 distinct CDR3 sequences, around 33% appearing once. This rearrangement joins TRBV7-2 to TRBJ2-5, with a weak D call TRBD2 (6 bases). The source material was axillary lymph node tissue. This receptor was identified in a female donor with breast cancer. Some clones in this sample may be carry-over from other donors' samples. This CDR3 is CASSSWTGGETQYF. CDR3 DNA sequence: TGTGCCAGCAGCTCCTGGACTGGGGGGGAGACCCAGTACTTC.